This record covers a single T cell receptor (beta chain). As yet, its antigen is unknown. The read gets to within 3 residues of the CDR3 end, and the germline J gene fills in the rest. This sample was taken from a study of T cells in women clearing cervical HPV infection. About the study: Case blood was drawn a median approximately 150 days after lesion detection.

Study observations and caveats: Combining TCR richness with V gene abundances gave around 0.87 AUC. CIN3+ cases had significantly higher TCR repertoire richness than controls, but evenness did not differ.

Germline V gives CDR1 SGHRS, CDR2 YFSETQ. J was trimmed by 0 bases and V by 8 bases; bases with no gene match: 7. This CDR3 has 14 residues. The repertoire was sequenced with immunoSEQ multiplex PCR; TCRdb's copy has only in-frame clones and lacks some. Its table records roughly 22,000 clones. The V gene is TRBV5-1, the J gene TRBJ2-7; 8 nucleotides align to TRBD2. The material sequenced was blood buffy coat. This receptor was obtained from a woman aged 18-70 years with a cervical HPV16 infection that either progressed to CIN3+ or cleared (not recorded which). The part of the CDR3 DNA that was read is TGCGCCAGTATCCCGGGACTAGACTCCTACGAG. As protein: CASIPGLDSYE. In full, the CDR3 is CASIPGLDSYEQYF.